A selection of T cell receptor beta chains follows, all from one sample in a study of cytomegalovirus exposure and HLA in healthy donors. TCRdb's copy holds only in-frame clones and misses some; the assay was immunoSEQ multiplex PCR. The top ten clones hold around 5% of a sample with about 150,000 clones, just under 80% of them seen once. Sequencing was carried out using PBMCs. Source of these receptors: a man aged 30 to 45 in good health. The CDR3 runs from the conserved cysteine through the conserved F or W. Fields, in order: CDR3 protein, CDR3 DNA, clone size, D gene, J gene, V gene. A D gene is named only where the DNA matches it firmly. Some rows have no size entry. The others give once, few or many, or a class for an expanded clone.

CDR3aa: CAIWAGGGRVDTQYF
CDR3nt: TGTGCCATCTGGGCCGGGGGCGGGAGGGTGGATACGCAGTATTTT
abundance: NA
d_gene: TRBD2
j_gene: TRBJ2-3
v_gene: TRBV10-3

CDR3aa: CASSPGSGGETQYF
CDR3nt: TGTGCCAGCTCACCAGGCTCGGGGGGAGAGACCCAGTACTTC
abundance: NA
d_gene: TRBD2
j_gene: TRBJ2-5
v_gene: TRBV18

CDR3aa: CASSTYRDSPLHF
CDR3nt: TGTGCCAGTAGTACCTACAGGGACTCACCCCTCCACTTT
abundance: NA
d_gene: NA
j_gene: TRBJ1-6
v_gene: TRBV19

CDR3aa: CATRDTDNEQFF
CDR3nt: TGTGCCACCAGGGACACAGACAATGAGCAGTTCTTC
abundance: NA
d_gene: NA
j_gene: TRBJ2-1
v_gene: TRBV15

CDR3aa: CASSDPSGRADNEQFF
CDR3nt: TGTGCCAGCAGCGACCCTAGCGGGAGGGCCGACAATGAGCAGTTCTTC
abundance: NA
d_gene: TRBD2
j_gene: TRBJ2-1
v_gene: TRBV7-2

CDR3aa: CASSPITGRNTIYF
CDR3nt: TGTGCCAGCAGTCCTATTACAGGGAGAAACACCATATATTTT
abundance: NA
d_gene: NA
j_gene: TRBJ1-3
v_gene: TRBV11-2

CDR3aa: CASSLALSYEQYF
CDR3nt: TGTGCCAGCAGCTTGGCCCTTAGCTACGAGCAGTACTTC
abundance: NA
d_gene: NA
j_gene: TRBJ2-7
v_gene: TRBV5-4

CDR3aa: CASSPTRGQQSSYNEQFF
CDR3nt: TGTGCCAGCTCTCCCACAAGAGGTCAGCAGAGCTCCTACAATGAGCAGTTCTTC
abundance: NA
d_gene: NA
j_gene: TRBJ2-1
v_gene: TRBV18

CDR3aa: CASSSRLAGLYNEQFF
CDR3nt: TGTGCCAGCAGCTCGCGACTAGCGGGACTATACAATGAGCAGTTCTTC
abundance: NA
d_gene: TRBD2
j_gene: TRBJ2-1
v_gene: TRBV7-2

CDR3aa: CASSSSGNTEAFF
CDR3nt: TGTGCCAGCAGCTCGTCAGGGAACACTGAAGCTTTCTTT
abundance: NA
d_gene: NA
j_gene: TRBJ1-1
v_gene: TRBV7-3

CDR3aa: CASSQASPETQYF
CDR3nt: TGCGCCAGCAGCCAGGCCTCCCCCGAGACCCAGTACTTC
abundance: NA
d_gene: NA
j_gene: TRBJ2-5
v_gene: TRBV4-1

CDR3aa: CASPPPGTLNGYTF
CDR3nt: TGTGCCAGCCCACCACCGGGCACTCTGAATGGCTACACCTTC
abundance: NA
d_gene: NA
j_gene: TRBJ1-2
v_gene: TRBV18

CDR3aa: CASSEFGSEQYF
CDR3nt: TGTGCCAGCAGTGAATTTGGTAGCGAGCAGTACTTC
abundance: NA
d_gene: NA
j_gene: TRBJ2-7
v_gene: TRBV2

CDR3aa: CASSLWSSGRASTDTQYF
CDR3nt: TGTGCCAGCAGCTTATGGTCTAGCGGGAGGGCTAGCACAGATACGCAGTATTTT
abundance: NA
d_gene: TRBD2
j_gene: TRBJ2-3
v_gene: TRBV7-9

CDR3aa: CASSEMPTPGNTIYF
CDR3nt: TGTGCCAGCAGTGAGATGCCAACCCCTGGAAACACCATATATTTT
abundance: NA
d_gene: NA
j_gene: TRBJ1-3
v_gene: TRBV21-1

CDR3aa: CASSPVGEHEQYF
CDR3nt: TGTGCCAGCTCACCGGTCGGGGAGCACGAGCAGTACTTC
abundance: NA
d_gene: NA
j_gene: TRBJ2-7
v_gene: TRBV18

CDR3aa: CASSLFNYEQYF
CDR3nt: TGTGCCAGCAGCTTATTTAACTACGAGCAGTACTTC
abundance: NA
d_gene: NA
j_gene: TRBJ2-7
v_gene: TRBV7-9

CDR3aa: CASSGNLRDRGKQYF
CDR3nt: TGTGCCAGCAGCGGGAACTTGCGGGACCGTGGGAAGCAGTACTTC
abundance: once
d_gene: NA
j_gene: TRBJ2-7
v_gene: TRBV7-9

CDR3aa: CSSSTSGRAPSSYNEQFF
CDR3nt: TGTTCCAGCAGCACCAGCGGGAGGGCCCCGAGCTCCTACAATGAGCAGTTCTTC
abundance: NA
d_gene: TRBD2
j_gene: TRBJ2-1
v_gene: TRBV7-9

CDR3aa: CAISEAGDNPSPFF
CDR3nt: TGTGCCATCAGTGAGGCTGGGGACAATCCATCTCCTTTCTTT
abundance: NA
d_gene: NA
j_gene: TRBJ1-1
v_gene: TRBV10-3

CDR3aa: CASSTDRGNTIYF
CDR3nt: TGTGCCAGCAGCACTGACAGGGGAAACACCATATATTTT
abundance: NA
d_gene: NA
j_gene: TRBJ1-3
v_gene: TRBV21-1

CDR3aa: CASSSDTYDYNEQFF
CDR3nt: TGTGCCAGCAGCTCCGACACCTACGACTACAATGAGCAGTTCTTC
abundance: NA
d_gene: NA
j_gene: TRBJ2-1
v_gene: TRBV7-9

CDR3aa: CAAGPGTGVYEQYF
CDR3nt: TGTGCCGCAGGCCCCGGGACAGGGGTCTACGAGCAGTACTTC
abundance: once
d_gene: TRBD1
j_gene: TRBJ2-7
v_gene: TRBV27

CDR3aa: CASSVGDRDNGYTF
CDR3nt: TGCGCCAGCAGCGTGGGGGACAGGGACAATGGCTACACCTTC
abundance: NA
d_gene: TRBD1
j_gene: TRBJ1-2
v_gene: TRBV5-1

CDR3aa: CASSLQGLQQGTQYF
CDR3nt: TGTGCCAGCAGTTTGCAGGGCCTACAGCAGGGGACGCAGTATTTT
abundance: NA
d_gene: NA
j_gene: TRBJ2-3
v_gene: TRBV28

CDR3aa: CASSFPAGGYEQYF
CDR3nt: TGTGCCAGCAGCTTCCCGGCAGGGGGCTACGAGCAGTACTTC
abundance: NA
d_gene: TRBD1
j_gene: TRBJ2-7
v_gene: TRBV7-9

CDR3aa: CASSYLTGGYEQYF
CDR3nt: TGTGCCAGCAGTTACCTAACAGGGGGCTACGAGCAGTACTTC
abundance: NA
d_gene: TRBD1
j_gene: TRBJ2-7
v_gene: TRBV6-5

CDR3aa: CASSQDGGYSYNEQFF
CDR3nt: TGCGCCAGCAGCCAAGATGGAGGATACTCCTACAATGAGCAGTTCTTC
abundance: NA
d_gene: NA
j_gene: TRBJ2-1
v_gene: TRBV4-1

CDR3aa: CASALAGPYEQYF
CDR3nt: TGTGCAAGCGCTCTAGCGGGACCCTACGAGCAGTACTTC
abundance: NA
d_gene: TRBD2
j_gene: TRBJ2-7
v_gene: TRBV28

CDR3aa: CASSLGSGPHEQYF
CDR3nt: TGTGCCAGCAGCTTAGGGTCAGGGCCCCACGAGCAGTACTTC
abundance: NA
d_gene: NA
j_gene: TRBJ2-7
v_gene: TRBV7-6

CDR3aa: CSVSAVGGGTQYF
CDR3nt: TGCAGCGTTTCAGCGGTTGGAGGAGGGACCCAGTACTTC
abundance: NA
d_gene: NA
j_gene: TRBJ2-5
v_gene: TRBV29-1

CDR3aa: CASSLSRGTYEQYF
CDR3nt: TGTGCCAGCAGCTTGTCGCGGGGGACCTACGAGCAGTACTTC
abundance: NA
d_gene: TRBD2
j_gene: TRBJ2-7
v_gene: TRBV7-8

CDR3aa: CASSYQGSGYTF
CDR3nt: TGTGCCAGCAGTTACCAGGGGTCAGGCTACACCTTC
abundance: NA
d_gene: NA
j_gene: TRBJ1-2
v_gene: TRBV6-5

CDR3aa: CAWSSGTPGYTF
CDR3nt: TGTGCCTGGAGTTCGGGGACTCCAGGCTACACCTTC
abundance: NA
d_gene: NA
j_gene: TRBJ1-2
v_gene: TRBV30

CDR3aa: CASSLGQGFSGELFF
CDR3nt: TGTGCTAGCAGCCTCGGACAGGGGTTTTCCGGGGAGCTGTTTTTT
abundance: NA
d_gene: TRBD1
j_gene: TRBJ2-2
v_gene: TRBV7-7

CDR3aa: CASRRTSGSREQYF
CDR3nt: TGCGCCAGCCGCAGGACTAGCGGGAGCCGGGAGCAGTACTTC
abundance: NA
d_gene: TRBD2
j_gene: TRBJ2-7
v_gene: TRBV5-1

CDR3aa: CASGAVGESNEKLFF
CDR3nt: TGTGCCAGCGGGGCCGTTGGGGAATCTAATGAAAAACTGTTTTTT
abundance: NA
d_gene: NA
j_gene: TRBJ1-4
v_gene: TRBV5-5

CDR3aa: CASSLATSGSSEQYF
CDR3nt: TGTGCCAGCAGCTTAGCGACTAGCGGGAGCTCCGAGCAGTACTTC
abundance: NA
d_gene: TRBD2
j_gene: TRBJ2-7
v_gene: TRBV7-6

CDR3aa: CASTRTGGYQPQHF
CDR3nt: TGTGCCAGTACCCGGACAGGGGGGTATCAGCCCCAGCATTTT
abundance: NA
d_gene: TRBD1
j_gene: TRBJ1-5
v_gene: TRBV19

CDR3aa: CATIPPGGNEQFF
CDR3nt: TGTGCCACCATACCGCCGGGTGGCAATGAGCAGTTCTTC
abundance: NA
d_gene: NA
j_gene: TRBJ2-1
v_gene: TRBV27

CDR3aa: CASSLRQGSMNTEAFF
CDR3nt: TGCGCCAGCAGCCTCCGACAGGGATCCATGAACACTGAAGCTTTCTTT
abundance: few
d_gene: TRBD1
j_gene: TRBJ1-1
v_gene: TRBV4-1

CDR3aa: CASSLLVLAGGSYNEQFF
CDR3nt: TGTGCCAGCAGCTTGCTCGTCTTGGCGGGGGGATCCTACAATGAGCAGTTCTTC
abundance: few
d_gene: TRBD2
j_gene: TRBJ2-1
v_gene: TRBV5-4

CDR3aa: CASSLVPSASSYNEQFF
CDR3nt: TGTGCCAGCAGCTTAGTACCGAGCGCTAGCTCCTACAATGAGCAGTTCTTC
abundance: NA
d_gene: NA
j_gene: TRBJ2-1
v_gene: TRBV7-9

CDR3aa: CASGDLRGNEQFF
CDR3nt: TGCGCCAGCGGCGATTTGCGAGGCAATGAGCAGTTCTTC
abundance: NA
d_gene: NA
j_gene: TRBJ2-1
v_gene: TRBV5-1

CDR3aa: CASSLGAQGLARYEQYF
CDR3nt: TGTGCCAGCAGTTTAGGGGCTCAGGGACTAGCGAGATACGAGCAGTACTTC
abundance: once
d_gene: TRBD2
j_gene: TRBJ2-7
v_gene: TRBV28

CDR3aa: CASSSPTVGGNQPQHF
CDR3nt: TGTGCCAGCAGTTCACCAACGGTAGGGGGAAACCAGCCCCAGCATTTT
abundance: few
d_gene: NA
j_gene: TRBJ1-5
v_gene: TRBV6-6

CDR3aa: CASSWYRARRRSNTGELFF
CDR3nt: TGTGCCAGCAGTTGGTACAGGGCGAGGCGTAGGTCGAACACCGGGGAGCTGTTTTTT
abundance: NA
d_gene: NA
j_gene: TRBJ2-2
v_gene: TRBV27

CDR3aa: CASSLYPSEQVCEQFF
CDR3nt: TGTGCCAGCAGTTTATATCCTTCAGAGCAGGTGTGTGAGCAGTTCTTC
abundance: NA
d_gene: NA
j_gene: TRBJ2-1
v_gene: TRBV28

CDR3aa: CASSLVRLAGETQYF
CDR3nt: TGTGCCAGCAGCTTAGTACGTCTAGCAGGAGAGACCCAGTACTTC
abundance: few
d_gene: NA
j_gene: TRBJ2-5
v_gene: TRBV7-9

CDR3aa: CASSVAPRTRDTQYF
CDR3nt: TGTGCCAGCAGCGTAGCTCCTAGGACTAGGGATACGCAGTATTTT
abundance: few
d_gene: TRBD2
j_gene: TRBJ2-3
v_gene: TRBV9

CDR3aa: CASSPQGGIAGNTIYF
CDR3nt: TGTGCCAGCAGTCCACAGGGGGGAATAGCTGGAAACACCATATATTTT
abundance: NA
d_gene: TRBD1
j_gene: TRBJ1-3
v_gene: TRBV25-1

CDR3aa: CASSMDSLLRPQHF
CDR3nt: TGTGCCAGTAGTATGGACAGCCTTTTACGACCCCAGCATTTT
abundance: NA
d_gene: NA
j_gene: TRBJ1-5
v_gene: TRBV19

CDR3aa: CASSQEHRGKSEKLFF
CDR3nt: TGCGCCAGCAGCCAAGAACACAGGGGAAAGAGTGAAAAACTGTTTTTT
abundance: NA
d_gene: TRBD1
j_gene: TRBJ1-4
v_gene: TRBV4-3